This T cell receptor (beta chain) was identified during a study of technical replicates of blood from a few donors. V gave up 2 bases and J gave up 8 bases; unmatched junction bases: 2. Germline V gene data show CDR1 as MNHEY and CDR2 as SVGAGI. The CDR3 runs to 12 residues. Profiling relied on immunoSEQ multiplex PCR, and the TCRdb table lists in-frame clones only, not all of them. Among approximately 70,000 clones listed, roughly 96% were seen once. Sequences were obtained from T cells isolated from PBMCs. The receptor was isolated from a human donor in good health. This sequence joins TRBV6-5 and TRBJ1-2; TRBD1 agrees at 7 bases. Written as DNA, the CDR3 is TGTGCCAGCAGTTACCAGGGGGGAGGCTACACCTTC. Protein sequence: CASSYQGGGYTF.